The following is a T cell receptor beta chain sequence with its context. The data derive from a study of blood T cell repertoires in COVID-19. Study-level background: T cells, B-cell-depleted T cells, or PBMCs supplied cDNA or gDNA.

In the original processing: Using reference gene primer amplification, nucleated cell counts were estimated. Assay used: immunoSEQ multiplex PCR; TCRdb lists only in-frame clones, some missing. V and J calls and clone size are given by that table; D and trimming were obtained from the DNA. Found here are under 250,000 clones, 60% to 85% of them singletons; the top ten hold more than 7%. J was trimmed by 7 bases and V by 4 bases; bases with no gene match: 7. Germline values: CDR1 SGHTA, CDR2 FQGTGA. The CDR3 consists of 15 residues. The rearrangement links TRBV7-3 to TRBJ2-2; 9 bases are a match to TRBD1. The receptor comes from a woman in her 70s with acute or convalescent COVID-19. Sequencing was performed on peripheral blood. The CDR3 is CASSYTGGAGGELFF. The CDR3 DNA is TGTGCCAGCAGCTATACAGGGGGCGCGGGCGGGGAGCTGTTTTTT.